The source of this TCR beta chain is a study of T cell repertoires in cytomegalovirus infection. MiXCR, run by TCRdb on the reads, gives a single entry per CDR3 protein. The data contain around 450,000 distinct CDR3 sequences, approximately 30% of them seen just once; the ten biggest clones take up approximately 15%. Regarding the study as a whole: HLA-C-restricted CMV-specific TCR beta clonotypes prevailed in the ex vivo response. Frequencies of public TCR beta families were cumulated, and this identified carriers of CMV plus the relevant HLA.

Per the germline V gene, CDR1 is MNHNS and CDR2 is SASEGT. The CDR3 totals 15 residues. The V and J ends lost 6 bases and 4 bases respectively, with 19 bases between them. On this clonotype itself: The antigen is unknown.

The sequencing input was PBMCs. The TCR sequence derives from a human donor in good health (CMV status not recorded). Some clones in this sample may be carry-over from other donors' samples. The chain has TRBV6-1 and TRBJ2-7; D is uncertain. The CDR3 coding sequence is TGTGCCAGCAGCCGTGGAGCTCGTCCCTCATACGAGCAGTACTTC. Protein product: CASSRGARPSYEQYF.